This record covers a single T cell receptor (beta chain). The PCR ran on 60 Vbeta and 13 Jbeta primers. This table comes from immunoSEQ multiplex PCR, and its TCRdb copy is limited to in-frame clones, with some not included. The table has around 140,000 clones, 85% to 90% seen once. This record belongs to a study of cytomegalovirus exposure and HLA in healthy donors. Germline V gene data show CDR1 as SGHRS and CDR2 as YFSETQ. Trimming left V 0 bases short and J 0 bases short, with 6 bases between. The CDR3 has 15 residues. The origin of this receptor is a woman in her thirties in good health and CMV-seronegative. Sample: PBMCs. The V call is TRBV5-1, the J call TRBJ2-2, with TRBD1 as a possible D gene (5 bases). The CDR3 loop is CASSLGTSNTGELFF. In DNA, the CDR3 is TGCGCCAGCAGCTTGGGGACATCGAACACCGGGGAGCTGTTTTTT.